These 19 T cell receptor beta chains originate from one sample sequenced in a study of control samples from healthy donors and cancer patients. Assay used: immunoSEQ multiplex PCR; TCRdb lists only in-frame clones, some missing. The table has around 130,000 clones, about 88% seen once. The sequenced sample was blood. These receptors originate from a man aged 45 to 65 in good health.

The rearrangement uses TRBV3-1 (or the pseudogene TRBV3-2) and TRBJ1-1, with D possibly TRBD1 on 5 matching bases. The CDR3 loop spans 16 amino acids. Germline V gene lookup returns CDR1 LGHDT and CDR2 YNNKEL (reference sequence). Trimming removed 0 bases from V and 3 bases from J, with 14 bases in between. CDR3 region: CASSQEWRGSDTEAFF. Here the CDR3 DNA reads TGTGCCAGCAGCCAAGAGTGGAGGGGATCGGACACTGAAGCTTTCTTT.

The chain combines TRBV5-8 with TRBJ1-5; no clear D gene. The CDR3 runs 13 residues. The ends were cut back, 1 base at V and 3 bases at J, with 5 bases in the middle. From germline, CDR1 is SGHTS and CDR2 YDEGEE. CDR3 nucleotide sequence: TGTGCCAGCAGCTTGACAGCCAATCAGCCCCAGCATTTT. Its protein product is CASSLTANQPQHF.

This sequence joins TRBV5-1 and TRBJ1-1; the D gene is possibly TRBD1 (5 bases). Germline V gene sequence: CDR1 SGHRS, CDR2 YFSETQ. The germline V and J ends were trimmed by 0 bases and 5 bases, with 8 bases remaining between them. The CDR3 runs 13 residues. The CDR3 loop is CASSLGEGTEAFF. The CDR3 nucleotides read TGCGCCAGCAGCTTGGGAGAGGGGACTGAAGCTTTCTTT.

The V and J genes are TRBV14 and TRBJ1-2; D remains ambiguous. The V end lost 0 bases, the J end lost 4 bases, and 6 bases lay between the germline ends. The CDR3 sequence is 13 residues long. Germline V gives CDR1 SGHDN, CDR2 FVKESK. The CDR3 spells CASSQDQVYGYTF. The CDR3 nucleotides are TGTGCCAGCAGCCAAGATCAGGTCTATGGCTACACCTTC.

The rearrangement joins TRBV19 to TRBJ2-1; 13 bases line up with TRBD2. J was trimmed by 2 bases and V by 5 bases; bases with no gene match: 6. Germline values: CDR1 LNHDA, CDR2 SQIVND (reference sequence). The CDR3 runs 17 residues. CDR3 coding DNA: TGTGCCAGTAGTGCCCAGACTAGCGGGGGGACCTACAATGAGCAGTTCTTC. Translating it yields CASSAQTSGGTYNEQFF.

The CDR3 DNA reads TGTGCCAGCAGCAATCCGGGTCCAACGGGGACCGGGGAGCTGTTTTTT. Amino acid sequence: CASSNPGPTGTGELFF. The chain couples TRBV11-2 to TRBJ2-2; D is perhaps TRBD2 (5 bases). The V gene's germline CDR1 is SGHAT and CDR2 FQNNGV. This CDR3 has 16 residues. V shed 5 bases and J shed 5 bases, with 18 bases lying between them.

The chain joins TRBV29-1 to TRBJ2-5, with no clear D. Germline CDR1 reads SQVTM; CDR2 reads ANQGSEA. V lost 3 bases, J lost 2 bases, and 7 bases lay in between. The CDR3 sequence is 12 residues long. The CDR3 sequence is CSVEMTQETQYF. The CDR3 DNA is TGCAGCGTTGAGATGACTCAAGAGACCCAGTACTTC. The full variable domain, its missing parts supplied by reference TRBV29-1 and TRBJ2-5, is SAVISQKPSRDICQRGTSLTIQCQVDSQVTMMFWYRQQPGQSLTLIATANQGSEATYESGFVIDKFPISRPNLTFSTLTVSNMSPEDSSIYLCSVEMTQETQYFGPGTRLLVL.

The genes are TRBV9 and TRBJ1-6, with D possibly matching TRBD1 (5 bases). The CDR3 is 15 amino acids. Trimming stripped 1 base from V and 5 bases from J, with 10 bases between. Germline CDR1 SGDLS, CDR2 YYNGEE. CDR3 nucleotide sequence: TGTGCCAGCAGCGTAAGGGGTGATAATAATTCACCCCTCCACTTT. It specifies CASSVRGDNNSPLHF.

This clone has a single count. The chain combines TRBV5-4 with TRBJ1-1; D is ambiguous. Trimming cost V 6 bases and J 0 bases, with 9 bases left between them. From germline, CDR1 is SGHNT and CDR2 YYREEE (reference sequence). This CDR3 contains 13 residues. DNA of the CDR3: TGTGCCAGCACCTCGTACCTGAACACTGAAGCTTTCTTT. Its translation: CASTSYLNTEAFF.

The V and J genes are TRBV3-1 (or the pseudogene TRBV3-2) and TRBJ2-7; 8 bases are a match to TRBD1. After removal of 4 bases from V and 2 bases from J, the junction contained 7 bases not matched to a gene. In germline, CDR1 is LGHDT, CDR2 YNNKEL (reference sequence). This CDR3 contains 15 residues. CDR3 in DNA: TGTGCCAGCAGCCCCTGGGACAGGAGAACCTACGAGCAGTACTTC. Translated, it gives CASSPWDRRTYEQYF.

The chain carries TRBV7-9 and TRBJ2-1, with D unclear. Trimming removed 1 base at V and 10 bases at J, with 5 bases between. CDR3 length: 11 amino acids. Looked up from germline, CDR1 is SEHNR and CDR2 is FQNEAQ (reference sequence). CDR3: CASSLEWEQFF. The CDR3 DNA follows: TGTGCCAGCAGCTTAGAGTGGGAGCAGTTCTTC.

This chain uses TRBV3-1 (or the pseudogene TRBV3-2) with TRBJ1-1; D might be TRBD1 (6 bases). V dropped 4 bases and J dropped 11 bases, with 17 bases sitting between them. The CDR3 covers 13 residues. The germline CDR1 and CDR2 sequences are LGHDT and YNNKEL (reference sequence). The CDR3 loop reads CASSLGQLKGAFF. The CDR3 DNA follows: TGTGCCAGCAGCCTCGGACAGTTGAAGGGGGCTTTCTTT.

The chain couples TRBV4-1 to TRBJ1-5, with 7 nucleotides matching TRBD1. This CDR3 comprises 14 residues. Germline CDR1 MGHRA, CDR2 YSYEKL. With V trimmed by 2 bases and J by 6 bases, 4 bases remained unmatched. The DNA of the CDR3 is TGCGCCAGCAGCCAAACAGGGGTGGGTCAGCCCCAGCATTTT. Protein sequence: CASSQTGVGQPQHF.

V usage is TRBV2 and J usage is TRBJ1-5; D not resolved. Germline V gene sequence: CDR1 SNHLY, CDR2 FYNNEI. The length of the CDR3 is 16 residues. V lost 1 base to trimming and J lost 4 bases, with 14 bases between them. The CDR3 DNA follows: TGTGCCAGCAGTGAAGGGTTGGTCCAAGGGAATCAGCCCCAGCATTTT. It codes for CASSEGLVQGNQPQHF.

This chain links TRBV12-3 or TRBV12-4 with TRBJ1-2; weak D call: TRBD1 (6 bases). V was trimmed by 6 bases and J by 7 bases, leaving 12 bases between them. The CDR3 is 12 residues long. CDR3 amino acids: CASRVDRSGYTF. The CDR3 DNA reads TGTGCCAGCAGGGTGGACAGATCTGGCTACACCTTC.

The chain links TRBV11-2 to TRBJ2-7; tentative D call: TRBD2 (5 bases). V lost 7 bases and J lost 7, with 17 bases in between. The CDR3 has 13 residues. The germline CDR1 and CDR2 sequences are SGHAT and FQNNGV. CDR3: CASIGPGSREQYF. CDR3 DNA sequence: TGTGCCAGCATAGGCCCGGGATCGAGGGAGCAGTACTTC. The full variable domain, in which reference TRBV11-2 and TRBJ2-7 provide the parts outside the CDR3, is EAGVAQSPRYKIIEKRQSVAFWCNPISGHATLYWYQQILGQGPKLLIQFQNNGVVDDSQLPKDRFSAERLKGVDSTLKIQPAKLEDSAVYLCASIGPGSREQYFGPGTRLTVT.

This chain links TRBV27 with TRBJ2-3; D may be TRBD2 (5 bases). Per germline, CDR1 MNHEY and CDR2 SMNVEV (reference sequence). The germline V and J ends were trimmed by 5 bases and 4 bases, with 13 bases remaining between them. The CDR3 extends over 14 amino acids. The CDR3 here is CASSPWEPSDTQYF. CDR3 coding DNA: TGTGCCAGCAGTCCTTGGGAGCCCTCAGATACGCAGTATTTT.

The chain is built from TRBV2 and TRBJ2-1; no clear D. CDR1 and CDR2 from the germline V gene are SNHLY and FYNNEI. This CDR3 comprises 12 residues. V was cut by 4 bases and J by 6 bases, with 7 bases left in between. For the CDR3, the DNA is TGTGCCAGCAGTGGGACCGCCAATGAGCAGTTCTTC. Translating it yields CASSGTANEQFF.

The gene calls are TRBV5-1 and TRBJ2-6; D may be TRBD2 (6 bases). The ends were cut back, 6 bases at V and 1 base at J, with 17 bases in the middle. This CDR3 has 17 amino acids. CDR1 and CDR2 from the germline V gene are SGHRS and YFSETQ. The CDR3 DNA reads TGCGCCAGCACCCTCCCCGGGGGAACTTCTGGGGCCAACGTCCTGACTTTC. This codes for CASTLPGGTSGANVLTF. The entire variable domain, with the rest obtained from reference TRBV5-1 and TRBJ2-6, is as follows: KAGVTQTPRYLIKTRGQQVTLSCSPISGHRSVSWYQQTPGQGLQFLFEYFSETQRNKGNFPGRFSGRQFSNSRSEMNVSTLELGDSALYLCASTLPGGTSGANVLTFGAGSRLTVL.